This is a list of T cell receptor beta chains from one sample in a study of blood T cell repertoires in COVID-19. The protocol was immunoSEQ multiplex PCR, while the TCRdb copy is restricted to in-frame clones and leaves out a portion. Of approximately 400,000 clones listed, roughly four fifths are singletons. Source material: PBMCs or T cells enriched from blood (not recorded which). Every receptor here comes from a woman aged 50 to 60 who had recovered from COVID-19. The CDR3 runs from the conserved cysteine through the conserved F or W. For some rows the clone size is stated as once, few or many, or as a class when expanded; others skip it.

>TRBJ2-7|TRBV5-6|NA
CASSPRTGSGEQYF
>TRBJ1-4|TRBV5-4|NA
CASSPDRGRVEKLFF
>TRBJ1-3|TRBV7-9|NA
CASSLYPATGGNTIYF
>TRBJ1-2|TRBV27|once
CASSPRTQGPSYGYTF
>TRBJ2-3|TRBV7-6|NA
CASSLPLTEVEGSSTDTQYF
>TRBJ2-2|TRBV10-3|NA
CAISRESGGGTGELFF
>TRBJ2-3|TRBV7-2|NA
CASSSKTADTQYF
>TRBJ2-1|TRBV5-1|NA
CASSLGVGTSNEQFF
>TRBJ2-7|TRBV12-3/TRBV12-4|NA
CASQAGTGVEQYF
>TRBJ1-6|TRBV30|NA
CAWSASPNSPLHF
>TRBJ1-1|TRBV3-1/TRBV3-2|NA
CASSQDLMTEAFF
>TRBJ1-2|TRBV2|NA
CASSRDSDLYGYTF
>TRBJ1-2|TRBV9|once
CASSVTAGYGYTF
>TRBJ2-3|TRBV6-5|NA
CASRTSGRINTQYF
>TRBJ2-5|TRBV4-2|NA
CASSQDRATQETQYF
>TRBJ1-2|TRBV5-4|NA
CASSPTQNYGYTF
>TRBJ2-1|TRBV19|few
CASSYRGVSDEQFF
>TRBJ1-2|TRBV5-1|NA
CASSLGSGDGYTF
>TRBJ2-7|TRBV5-1|NA
CASRPQAGAAYEQYF
>TRBJ1-4|TRBV5-1|NA
CASSSDGGIGGLFF
>TRBJ1-2|TRBV7-8|few
CASSLVQNYGYTF
>TRBJ2-7|TRBV9|NA
CASSVGLAGADEQYF
>TRBJ1-2|TRBV19|NA
CASSRPGVKNGYTF
>TRBJ1-6|TRBV7-2|NA
CASSGAVTSPLHF
>TRBJ1-2|TRBV5-1|NA
CASSGGGGGYTF
>TRBJ2-2|TRBV5-8|NA
CASSLTRLAGVLTGELFF
>TRBJ2-5|TRBV10-3|NA
CAIRQGPQETQYF
>TRBJ1-4|TRBV10-3|NA
CAISESPLDRGPREKLFF
>TRBJ2-6|TRBV2|few
CASSLLGQGAGANVLTF
>TRBJ1-1|TRBV30|NA
CAWSVKGFTEAFF
>TRBJ1-1|TRBV7-2|NA
CASSPRGWEAFF
>TRBJ1-6|TRBV11-2|NA
CASSHRQAVSYNSPLHF
>TRBJ1-2|TRBV6-4|NA
CASSDGTYGYTF